This T cell receptor beta chain derives from a study of cytomegalovirus exposure and HLA in healthy donors. Broader study findings: Reportedly, HLA-A and HLA-B alleles of most subjects were accurately predicted from TCR beta. Another analysis was done later, and it associated 16,951 TCR beta sequences with HLA alleles at 0.05 false discovery rate. According to an earlier analysis, most TCR beta V segments yielded productive rearrangements about 87% or about 30% of the time. Later genetic work tied a missense DCLRE1C variant to beta-chain V and J trimming.

The ends lost 4 bases at V and 5 bases at J; junction bases unmatched: 12. Germline CDR1 SGHDT, CDR2 YYEEEE. The CDR3 runs to 15 residues. Primers: 60 Vbeta forward and 13 Jbeta reverse. Some clones are missing from TCRdb's copy, which holds only in-frame ones; the method was immunoSEQ multiplex PCR. This sample has roughly 180,000 clones; approximately 82% occur once, and the top ten carry under 1.5%. Notes on this clone: The antigen remains undetermined.

This receptor was taken from a girl aged 2 to 9 in good health and CMV-seropositive. The sample taken for sequencing was PBMCs. The chain uses TRBV5-6 and TRBJ2-7; 7 bases line up with TRBD2. In DNA form, the CDR3 reads TGTGCCAGCAGCGCCATCGAGGGAGGGCTGGACGAGCAGTACTTC. Encoded protein: CASSAIEGGLDEQYF.